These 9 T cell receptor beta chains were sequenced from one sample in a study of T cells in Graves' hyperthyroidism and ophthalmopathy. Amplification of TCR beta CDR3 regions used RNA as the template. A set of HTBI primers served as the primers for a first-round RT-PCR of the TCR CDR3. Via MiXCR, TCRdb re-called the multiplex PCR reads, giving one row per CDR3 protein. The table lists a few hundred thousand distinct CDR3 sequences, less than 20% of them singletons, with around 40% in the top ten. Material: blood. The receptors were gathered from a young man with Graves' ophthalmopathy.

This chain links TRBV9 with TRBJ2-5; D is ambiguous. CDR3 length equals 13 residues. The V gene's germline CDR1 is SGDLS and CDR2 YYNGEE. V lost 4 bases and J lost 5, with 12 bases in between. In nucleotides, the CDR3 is TGTGCCAGCAGCCCCCTTCCCGTGGAGACCCAGTACTTC. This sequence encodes CASSPLPVETQYF.

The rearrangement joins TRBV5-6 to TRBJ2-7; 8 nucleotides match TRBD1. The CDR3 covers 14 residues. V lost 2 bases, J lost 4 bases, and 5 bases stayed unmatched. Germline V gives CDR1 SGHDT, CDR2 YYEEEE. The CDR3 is CASSLATGVYEQYF. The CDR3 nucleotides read TGTGCCAGCAGCTTAGCGACAGGGGTGTACGAGCAGTACTTC.

CDR3 residues: CATRTNRGRRNSPLHF. For the CDR3, the DNA is TGTGCCACCAGGACAAACAGGGGGAGGAGGAATTCACCCCTCCACTTT. The chain uses TRBV24-1 and TRBJ1-6, with 8 bases matching TRBD1. The CDR3 extends over 16 amino acids. Germline CDR1 KGHDR, CDR2 SFDVKD. The V segment lost 7 bases and the J segment 7 bases; nucleotides outside the gene matches: 11.

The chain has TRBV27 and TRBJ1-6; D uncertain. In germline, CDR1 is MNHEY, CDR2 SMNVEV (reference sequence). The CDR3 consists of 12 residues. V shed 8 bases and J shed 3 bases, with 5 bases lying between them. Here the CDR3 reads CASRGYNSPLHF. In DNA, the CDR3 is TGTGCCAGCCGGGGCTATAATTCACCCCTCCACTTT.

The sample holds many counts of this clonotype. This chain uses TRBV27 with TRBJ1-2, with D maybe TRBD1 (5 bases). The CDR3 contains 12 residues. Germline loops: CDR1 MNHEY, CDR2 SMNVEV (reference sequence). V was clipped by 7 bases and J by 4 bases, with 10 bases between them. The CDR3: CASMGGGYGYTF. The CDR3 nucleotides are TGTGCCAGCATGGGGGGGGGCTATGGCTACACCTTC.

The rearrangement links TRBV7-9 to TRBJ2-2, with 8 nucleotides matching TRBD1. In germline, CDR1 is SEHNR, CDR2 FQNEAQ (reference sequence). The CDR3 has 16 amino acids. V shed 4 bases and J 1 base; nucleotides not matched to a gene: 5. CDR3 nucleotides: TGTGCCAGCAGCTCGGGACAGGACCTGAACACCGGGGAGCTGTTTTTT. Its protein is CASSSGQDLNTGELFF.

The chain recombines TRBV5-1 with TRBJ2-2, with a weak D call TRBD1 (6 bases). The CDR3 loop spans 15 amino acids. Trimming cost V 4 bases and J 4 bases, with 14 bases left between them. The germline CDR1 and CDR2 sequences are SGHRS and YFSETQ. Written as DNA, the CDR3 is TGCGCCAGCAGCCTGGGACACGTTGGCACCGGGGAGCTGTTTTTT. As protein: CASSLGHVGTGELFF.

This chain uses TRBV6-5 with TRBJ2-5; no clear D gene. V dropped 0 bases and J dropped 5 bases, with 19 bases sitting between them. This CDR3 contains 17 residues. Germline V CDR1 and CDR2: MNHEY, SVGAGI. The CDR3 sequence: CASSYSRVPTRAETQYF. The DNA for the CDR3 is TGTGCCAGCAGTTACTCAAGGGTCCCAACTCGGGCGGAGACCCAGTACTTC.

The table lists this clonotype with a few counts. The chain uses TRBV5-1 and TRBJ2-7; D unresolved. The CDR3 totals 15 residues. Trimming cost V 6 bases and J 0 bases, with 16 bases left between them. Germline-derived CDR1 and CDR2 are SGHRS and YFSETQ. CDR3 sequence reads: CASNFHDKSSYEQYF. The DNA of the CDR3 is TGCGCCAGCAACTTTCATGACAAGAGCTCCTACGAGCAGTACTTC.